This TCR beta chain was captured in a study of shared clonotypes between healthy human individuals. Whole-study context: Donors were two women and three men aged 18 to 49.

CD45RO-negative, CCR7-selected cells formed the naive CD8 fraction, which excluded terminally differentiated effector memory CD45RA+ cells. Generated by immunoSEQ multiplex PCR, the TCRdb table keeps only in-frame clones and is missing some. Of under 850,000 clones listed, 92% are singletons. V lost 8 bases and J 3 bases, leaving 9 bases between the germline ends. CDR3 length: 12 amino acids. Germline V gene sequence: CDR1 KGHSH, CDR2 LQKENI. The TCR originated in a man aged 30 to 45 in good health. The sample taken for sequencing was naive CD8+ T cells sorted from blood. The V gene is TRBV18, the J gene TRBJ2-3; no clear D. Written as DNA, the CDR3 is TGTGCCAGCAGCACGTCAACAGATACGCAGTATTTT. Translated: CASSTSTDTQYF.